The present entry profiles one TCR beta chain with its context. Each patient experienced a relapse that followed autologous stem cell transplantation, and brentuximab vedotin exposure varied. Thawed PBMCs were the source of CD4+ T cells, purified by magnetic negative selection. This sample stems from a study of PD-1 blockade in classical Hodgkin lymphoma. CDR3 size: 15 residues. V shed 5 bases and J shed 0 bases, with 10 bases lying between them. Germline CDR1 is WNHNN and CDR2 is SYGVQD (reference sequence). Method: immunoSEQ multiplex PCR; TCRdb's copy keeps in-frame clones and lacks some. The table lists roughly 8,000 clones, 86% of them singletons.

The chain links TRBV10-1 to TRBJ2-2, with D maybe TRBD1 (5 bases). The material sequenced was CD4+ T cells from blood, taken at baseline. This TCR was sampled from a human donor with classical Hodgkin lymphoma. The CDR3 DNA reads as TGCGCCAGCAGTCCACAGGTCGCGAACACCGGGGAGCTGTTTTTT. This encodes CASSPQVANTGELFF.